The clone carrying this T cell receptor beta chain was seen only once. What it recognizes is unknown. The data are from a study of neoadjuvant anti-PD-1 for oral cavity cancer. Study background: Nivolumab at 3 mg/kg was mostly given biweekly, three to four doses, pre-surgery. Study-wide results and caveats: Non-responders to neoadjuvant nivolumab had significantly more clonal PBMC T cells than responders.

Sequenced by immunoSEQ multiplex PCR; TCRdb stores in-frame clones only, minus some. The table lists about 14,000 clones, about 76% of them singletons. The time point is: after neoadjuvant nivolumab, at surgical resection. There are 12 residues in the CDR3. Between the trimmed V and J ends, which lost 3 bases and 0 bases, there was a span of 5 bases. CDR1 is SQVTM and CDR2 is ANQGSEA in the germline V gene. The sample was PBMCs, taken after nivolumab (anti-PD-1) treatment. V gene TRBV29-1 combines with J gene TRBJ1-2; D is unresolved. The source of this sequence is a person aged 35 to 85 with oral cavity squamous cell carcinoma. CDR3 residues: CSVDDANYGYTF. CDR3 in DNA: TGCAGCGTTGACGACGCTAACTATGGCTACACCTTC.